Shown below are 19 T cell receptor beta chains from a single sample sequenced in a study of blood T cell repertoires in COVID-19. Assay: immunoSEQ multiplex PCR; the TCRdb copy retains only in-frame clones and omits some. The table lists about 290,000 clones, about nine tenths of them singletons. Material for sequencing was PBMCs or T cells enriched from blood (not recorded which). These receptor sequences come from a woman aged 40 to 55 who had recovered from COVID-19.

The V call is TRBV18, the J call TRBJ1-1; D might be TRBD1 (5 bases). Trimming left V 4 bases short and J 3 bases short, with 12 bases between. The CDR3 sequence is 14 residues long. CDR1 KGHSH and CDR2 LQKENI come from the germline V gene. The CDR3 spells CASSLAEGYTEAFF. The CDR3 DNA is TGTGCCAGCTCACTCGCGGAGGGGTACACTGAAGCTTTCTTT.

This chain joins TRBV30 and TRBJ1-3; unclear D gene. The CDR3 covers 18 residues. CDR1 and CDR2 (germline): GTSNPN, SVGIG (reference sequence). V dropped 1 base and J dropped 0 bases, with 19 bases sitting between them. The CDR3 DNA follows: TGTGCCTGGAGTGCAACCTCGGTTGTTAGCTTCTCTGGAAACACCATATATTTT. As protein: CAWSATSVVSFSGNTIYF.

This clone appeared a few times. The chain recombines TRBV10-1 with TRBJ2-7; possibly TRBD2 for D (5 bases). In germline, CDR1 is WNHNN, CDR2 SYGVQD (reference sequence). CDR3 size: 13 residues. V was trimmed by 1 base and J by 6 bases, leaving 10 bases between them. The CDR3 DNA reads TGCGCCAGCAGTGAGTGGAGGCAAGGCGAGCAGTACTTC. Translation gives CASSEWRQGEQYF.

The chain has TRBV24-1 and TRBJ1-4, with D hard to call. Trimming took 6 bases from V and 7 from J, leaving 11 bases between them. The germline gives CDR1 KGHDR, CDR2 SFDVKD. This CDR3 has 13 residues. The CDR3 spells CATSSGPGEKLFF. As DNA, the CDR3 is TGTGCCACCAGTTCTGGTCCGGGTGAAAAACTGTTTTTT.

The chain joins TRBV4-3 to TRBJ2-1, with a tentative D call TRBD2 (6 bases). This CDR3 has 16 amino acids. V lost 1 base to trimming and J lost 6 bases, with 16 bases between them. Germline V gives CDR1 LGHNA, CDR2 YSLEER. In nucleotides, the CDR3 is TGCGCCAGCAGCCAAGTAAGACTAGTCTTGGGCAATGAGCAGTTCTTC. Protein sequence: CASSQVRLVLGNEQFF.

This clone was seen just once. The chain's CDR3 is CASSFGGTRGAYNEQFF. In DNA form, the CDR3 reads TGTGCCAGTTCCTTTGGAGGGACGCGGGGGGCCTACAATGAGCAGTTCTTC. The chain employs TRBV25-1 and TRBJ2-1; 8 nucleotides line up with TRBD2. Germline-derived CDR1 and CDR2 are MGHDK and SYGVNS. Trimming removed 9 bases from V and 2 bases from J; junction bases left unmatched: 15. This CDR3 has 17 residues.

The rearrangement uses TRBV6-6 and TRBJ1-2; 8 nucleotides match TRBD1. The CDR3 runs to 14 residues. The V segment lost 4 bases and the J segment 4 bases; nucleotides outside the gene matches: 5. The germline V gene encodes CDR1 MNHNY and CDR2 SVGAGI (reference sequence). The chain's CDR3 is CASSSGQAVYGYTF. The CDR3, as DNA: TGTGCCAGCAGTTCGGGACAGGCCGTCTATGGCTACACCTTC.

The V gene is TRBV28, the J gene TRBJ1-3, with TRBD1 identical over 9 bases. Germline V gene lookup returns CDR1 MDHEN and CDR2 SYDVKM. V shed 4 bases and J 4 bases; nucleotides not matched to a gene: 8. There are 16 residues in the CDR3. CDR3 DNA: TGTGCCAGCAGTTCTCAGGGACAGGGCATGGGAAACACCATATATTTT. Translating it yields CASSSQGQGMGNTIYF.

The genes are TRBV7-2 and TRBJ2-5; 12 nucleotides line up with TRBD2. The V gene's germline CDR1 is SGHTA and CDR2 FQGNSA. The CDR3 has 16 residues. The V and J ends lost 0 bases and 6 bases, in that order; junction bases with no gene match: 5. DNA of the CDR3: TGTGCCAGCAGCTTAGCAGCTAGCGGGGGGGAAAAGACCCAGTACTTC. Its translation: CASSLAASGGEKTQYF.

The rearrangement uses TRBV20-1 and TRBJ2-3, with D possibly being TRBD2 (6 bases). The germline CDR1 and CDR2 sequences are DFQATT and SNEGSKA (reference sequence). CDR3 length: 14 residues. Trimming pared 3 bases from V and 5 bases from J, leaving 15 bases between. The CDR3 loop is CSASLVAALDTQYF. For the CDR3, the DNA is TGCAGTGCTAGTTTGGTAGCGGCTCTAGATACGCAGTATTTT.

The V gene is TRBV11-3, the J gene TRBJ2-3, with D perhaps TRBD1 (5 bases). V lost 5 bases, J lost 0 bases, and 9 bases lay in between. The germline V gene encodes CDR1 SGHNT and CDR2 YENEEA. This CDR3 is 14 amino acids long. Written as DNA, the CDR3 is TGTGCCAGCAGCCCGACAGCTAGCACAGATACGCAGTATTTT. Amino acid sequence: CASSPTASTDTQYF.

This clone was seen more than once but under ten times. The CDR3 coding sequence is TGTGCCAGCAGTGATACAGGGGGTGTTGGCTACACCTTC. The encoded protein is CASSDTGGVGYTF. This sequence joins TRBV2 and TRBJ1-2, with TRBD1 matching 8 bases. In germline, CDR1 is SNHLY, CDR2 FYNNEI. This CDR3 contains 13 residues. With V trimmed by 3 bases and J by 7 bases, 4 bases remained unmatched.

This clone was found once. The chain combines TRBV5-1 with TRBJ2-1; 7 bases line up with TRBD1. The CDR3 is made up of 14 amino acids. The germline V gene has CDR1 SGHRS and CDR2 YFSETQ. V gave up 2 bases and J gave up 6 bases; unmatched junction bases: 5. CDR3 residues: CASSLQGRSNEQFF. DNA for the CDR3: TGCGCCAGCAGCTTACAGGGGCGAAGCAATGAGCAGTTCTTC.

CDR3 sequence: CASRTGQAWNEAFF. The CDR3, as DNA: TGTGCCAGCAGAACAGGACAGGCCTGGAACGAAGCTTTCTTT. This sequence joins TRBV27 and TRBJ1-1; 7 nucleotides align to TRBD1. The CDR3 extends over 14 amino acids. Trimming took 6 bases from V and 8 from J; bases not matched to a gene: 12. Germline V gene lookup returns CDR1 MNHEY and CDR2 SMNVEV (reference sequence).

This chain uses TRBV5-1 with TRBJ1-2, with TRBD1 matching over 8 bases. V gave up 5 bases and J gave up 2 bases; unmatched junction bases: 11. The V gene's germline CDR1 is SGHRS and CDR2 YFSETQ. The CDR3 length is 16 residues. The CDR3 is CASSFYGQGGNYGYTF. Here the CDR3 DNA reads TGCGCCAGCAGTTTTTACGGACAGGGTGGGAACTATGGCTACACCTTC.

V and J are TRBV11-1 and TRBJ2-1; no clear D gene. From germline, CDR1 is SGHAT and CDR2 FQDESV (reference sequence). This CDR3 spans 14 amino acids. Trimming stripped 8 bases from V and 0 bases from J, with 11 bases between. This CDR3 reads CASRESSSYNEQFF. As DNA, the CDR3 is TGTGCCAGCCGCGAGTCGAGCTCCTACAATGAGCAGTTCTTC.

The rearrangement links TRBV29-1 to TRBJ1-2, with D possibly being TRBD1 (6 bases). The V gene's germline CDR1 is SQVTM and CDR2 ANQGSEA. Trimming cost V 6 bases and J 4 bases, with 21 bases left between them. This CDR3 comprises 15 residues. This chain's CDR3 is CSVPYIDRNSYGYTF. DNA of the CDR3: TGCAGCGTCCCTTATATAGACAGGAACTCCTATGGCTACACCTTC.

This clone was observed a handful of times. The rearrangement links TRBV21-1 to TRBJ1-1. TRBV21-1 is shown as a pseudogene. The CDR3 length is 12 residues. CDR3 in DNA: TGTGCCAGCAGGGGACTAGAATCTGTGGCTTTCTTT. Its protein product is CASRGLESVAFF.

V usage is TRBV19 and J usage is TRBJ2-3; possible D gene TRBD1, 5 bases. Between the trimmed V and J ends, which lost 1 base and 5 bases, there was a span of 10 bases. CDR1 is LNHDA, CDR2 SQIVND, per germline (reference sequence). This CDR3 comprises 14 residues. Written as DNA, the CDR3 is TGTGCCAGTAGTATAGTCCAGGGTCAAGATACGCAGTATTTT. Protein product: CASSIVQGQDTQYF. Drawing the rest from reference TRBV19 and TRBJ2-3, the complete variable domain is DGGITQSPKYLFRKEGQNVTLSCEQNLNHDAMYWYRQDPGQGLRLIYYSQIVNDFQKGDIAEGYSVSREKKESFPLTVTSAQKNPTAFYLCASSIVQGQDTQYFGPGTRLTVL.